The next 14 T cell receptor beta chains were all read from a single sample in a study of response to subunit inactivated influenza vaccine. MiXCR was run by TCRdb on the RT-PCR reads, yielding one entry per CDR3 protein. This sample yields about 530,000 distinct CDR3 sequences, of which 10% to 15% are seen a single time; around 13% belongs to the top ten. The sample here was PBMCs from blood, taken about 6 weeks after vaccination. The receptors here all came from a man aged 50-60 years who received an inactivated influenza vaccine.

The rearrangement joins TRBV20-1 to TRBJ2-1, with D tentatively TRBD2 (6 bases). Germline V lookup: CDR1 DFQATT, CDR2 SNEGSKA (reference sequence). CDR3 length: 14 amino acids. V gave up 4 bases and J gave up 0 bases, with 10 bases separating them. This chain's CDR3 is CSANRGSSYNEQFF. The CDR3 bases are TGCAGTGCTAACCGGGGGAGCTCCTACAATGAGCAGTTCTTC.

A few counts support this clonotype. The chain carries TRBV6-2 or TRBV6-3 and TRBJ1-5, with D uncertain. This CDR3 spans 13 amino acids. CDR1 MNHEY and CDR2 SVGEGT come from the germline V gene. The germline V and J ends were trimmed by 7 bases and 2 bases, with 9 bases remaining between them. The CDR3 region is CASTATGNQPQHF. The CDR3 bases are TGTGCCAGCACCGCGACGGGCAATCAGCCCCAGCATTTT.

The chain is built from TRBV18 and TRBJ1-1; D perhaps matches TRBD1 (6 bases). CDR1 KGHSH and CDR2 LQKENI come from the germline V gene. This CDR3 has 11 residues. With 8 bases removed from V and 3 bases from J, the gap between germline ends came to 7 bases. The CDR3 reads CASRQDTEAFF. The CDR3 DNA follows: TGTGCCAGCCGACAGGACACTGAAGCTTTCTTT.

This clonotype has at least ten counts. The gene calls are TRBV12-3 or TRBV12-4 and TRBJ1-6; no clear D. The CDR3 has 11 amino acids. Trimming removed 5 bases at V and 6 bases at J, with 2 bases between. The CDR3 bases are TGTGCCAGCAGTCGTAATTCACCCCTCCACTTT. It is translated as CASSRNSPLHF.

This clonotype was seen a handful of times. The chain employs TRBV5-5 and TRBJ2-7; D remains unclear. The germline CDR1 and CDR2 sequences are SGHKS and YYEKEE (reference sequence). Deletions cut 4 bases from V and 0 bases from J, with 11 bases between. CDR3 length: 14 residues. CDR3 residues: CASSTAPHSYEQYF. As DNA, the CDR3 is TGTGCCAGCAGCACCGCACCGCACTCCTACGAGCAGTACTTC.

The chain links TRBV6-2 or TRBV6-3 to TRBJ2-5; perhaps TRBD2 as D (6 bases). Germline V gene sequence: CDR1 MNHEY, CDR2 SVGEGT. The length of the CDR3 is 16 residues. The V end was cut by 5 bases, the J end by 0 bases, with 16 bases between. CDR3 in amino acids: CASSPQAAGNQETQYF. The CDR3 bases are TGTGCCAGCAGTCCGCAAGCGGCGGGGAACCAAGAGACCCAGTACTTC.

This clonotype turned up a few times. The V gene is TRBV20-1, the J gene TRBJ2-1; 10 positions agree with TRBD2. The CDR3 sequence is 16 residues long. Germline loops: CDR1 DFQATT, CDR2 SNEGSKA (reference sequence). V shed 4 bases, J shed 8 bases, and the junction held 14 bases outside the gene matches. The CDR3 here is CSATLMSGRAGDEQFF. The CDR3, as DNA: TGCAGTGCTACACTGATGAGCGGGAGGGCGGGGGATGAGCAGTTCTTC.

This clonotype was observed at least ten times. The rearrangement links TRBV5-4 to TRBJ2-3; D gene ambiguous. The CDR3 is made up of 13 amino acids. Germline lookup yields CDR1 SGHNT and CDR2 YYREEE (reference sequence). Trimming left V 0 bases short and J 3 bases short, with 5 bases between. The CDR3 DNA sequence: TGTGCCAGCAGCTTGGCCGTAACAGATACGCAGTATTTT. Protein product: CASSLAVTDTQYF.

This clonotype was observed a few times. The chain has TRBV10-3 and TRBJ1-4, with a weak D call TRBD1 (5 bases). V lost 0 bases and J 2 bases, leaving 10 bases between the germline ends. The CDR3 covers 16 residues. Germline CDR1 ENHRY, CDR2 SYGVKD. DNA for the CDR3: TGTGCCATCAGTGAGTCGCCCCAGGGTACTAATGAAAAACTGTTTTTT. It yields the protein CAISESPQGTNEKLFF.

This clonotype showed up just a few times. This chain joins TRBV6-5 and TRBJ2-1, with D unresolved. The CDR3 covers 15 residues. The V and J ends lost 3 bases and 0 bases respectively, with 9 bases between them. Germline CDR1 MNHEY, CDR2 SVGAGI. This chain's CDR3 is CASSYRMGSYNEQFF. CDR3 in DNA: TGTGCCAGCAGTTATCGGATGGGCTCCTACAATGAGCAGTTCTTC.

This clonotype was observed a handful of times. The J gene is TRBJ2-3, the V gene TRBV7-6; 14 bases fit TRBD2. The CDR3 loop spans 17 amino acids. The ends lost 5 bases at V and 0 bases at J; junction bases unmatched: 4. Germline loops: CDR1 SGHVS, CDR2 FNYEAQ. The CDR3 sequence: CASSPGLAGGSTDTQYF. CDR3 in DNA: TGTGCCAGCAGCCCAGGACTAGCGGGAGGCAGCACAGATACGCAGTATTTT.

The V gene is TRBV12-5, the J gene TRBJ2-3; no clear D. The CDR3 has 12 residues. Trimming left V 5 bases short and J 6 bases short, with 9 bases between. Germline V lookup: CDR1 LGHNT, CDR2 FRNRAP. The CDR3 DNA sequence: TGTGCTAGTGGTCTCACCCCGGATACGCAGTATTTT. It encodes CASGLTPDTQYF.

This chain's CDR3 is CASRRAGGLQETQYF. CDR3 DNA: TGTGCCAGCAGAAGAGCGGGGGGGCTCCAAGAGACCCAGTACTTC. The chain is built from TRBV7-2 and TRBJ2-5; 10 positions agree with TRBD2. The germline V gene has CDR1 SGHTA and CDR2 FQGNSA. This CDR3 spans 15 amino acids. The trim removed 6 bases at V and 1 base at J, leaving 5 bases unmatched.

This clonotype was seen repeatedly, ten times or more. The V call is TRBV20-1, the J call TRBJ2-1, with D perhaps matching TRBD2 (6 bases). The CDR3 sequence is 14 residues long. Germline CDR1 DFQATT, CDR2 SNEGSKA (reference sequence). Trimming took 0 bases from V and 5 from J, leaving 11 bases between them. The CDR3 protein is CSARDPRGHNEQFF. The CDR3 DNA sequence: TGCAGTGCTAGAGATCCGCGGGGACACAATGAGCAGTTCTTC.